One T cell receptor (beta chain) is described in this entry. The data derive from a study of blood T cell repertoires in COVID-19. At the level of the study: Sites in the United States, Italy and Spain provided acute and convalescent COVID-19 samples. The cDNA or gDNA used as material had been derived from T cells, B-cell-depleted T cells, or PBMCs.

The authors' processing: Estimated nucleated cell counts came from reference gene primer amplification. Produced via immunoSEQ multiplex PCR; TCRdb's table is partial and in-frame only. Clonal size and the V and J genes are those of that table, whereas D and trimming came from the DNA. This sample has about 100,000 clones, with about 85% found just once. The clonotype originates from a human donor in a cohort sampled during active COVID-19. The sample was peripheral blood.

CDR3 coding DNA: TGTGCCAGCAGCCAAGATCTGTACAGCACTGAAGCTTTCTTT. This codes for CASSQDLYSTEAFF. This chain uses TRBV3-1 (or the pseudogene TRBV3-2) with TRBJ1-1; no firm D call. CDR1 is LGHDT and CDR2 is YNNKEL in the germline V gene (reference sequence). V lost 0 bases and J 4 bases, leaving 9 bases between the germline ends. The CDR3 has 14 amino acids.